This T cell receptor beta chain was documented in a study of T cells after yellow fever vaccination. This clonotype was detected ten times or more. This CDR3 contains 14 residues. With V trimmed by 7 bases and J by 7 bases, 10 bases remained unmatched. Germline lookup yields CDR1 SGHRS and CDR2 YFSETQ. TCRdb redid the calling of the 5' RACE reads with MiXCR, one entry per CDR3 protein. Among 300,000 to 350,000 distinct CDR3 sequences listed, roughly 4.3% were seen once. Material: PBMCs, obtained 5 days after the yellow fever booster vaccination. This TCR was sampled from a young man who received the YFV17D yellow fever vaccine. V usage is TRBV5-1 and J usage is TRBJ2-2; 7 nucleotides match TRBD1. CDR3 DNA sequence: TGCGCCAGCCAACCATTCGACAGGGTCGGGGAGCTGTTTTTT. Translation: CASQPFDRVGELFF. Full variable domain (remainder filled in from reference TRBV5-1 and TRBJ2-2): KAGVTQTPRYLIKTRGQQVTLSCSPISGHRSVSWYQQTPGQGLQFLFEYFSETQRNKGNFPGRFSGRQFSNSRSEMNVSTLELGDSALYLCASQPFDRVGELFFGEGSRLTVL.